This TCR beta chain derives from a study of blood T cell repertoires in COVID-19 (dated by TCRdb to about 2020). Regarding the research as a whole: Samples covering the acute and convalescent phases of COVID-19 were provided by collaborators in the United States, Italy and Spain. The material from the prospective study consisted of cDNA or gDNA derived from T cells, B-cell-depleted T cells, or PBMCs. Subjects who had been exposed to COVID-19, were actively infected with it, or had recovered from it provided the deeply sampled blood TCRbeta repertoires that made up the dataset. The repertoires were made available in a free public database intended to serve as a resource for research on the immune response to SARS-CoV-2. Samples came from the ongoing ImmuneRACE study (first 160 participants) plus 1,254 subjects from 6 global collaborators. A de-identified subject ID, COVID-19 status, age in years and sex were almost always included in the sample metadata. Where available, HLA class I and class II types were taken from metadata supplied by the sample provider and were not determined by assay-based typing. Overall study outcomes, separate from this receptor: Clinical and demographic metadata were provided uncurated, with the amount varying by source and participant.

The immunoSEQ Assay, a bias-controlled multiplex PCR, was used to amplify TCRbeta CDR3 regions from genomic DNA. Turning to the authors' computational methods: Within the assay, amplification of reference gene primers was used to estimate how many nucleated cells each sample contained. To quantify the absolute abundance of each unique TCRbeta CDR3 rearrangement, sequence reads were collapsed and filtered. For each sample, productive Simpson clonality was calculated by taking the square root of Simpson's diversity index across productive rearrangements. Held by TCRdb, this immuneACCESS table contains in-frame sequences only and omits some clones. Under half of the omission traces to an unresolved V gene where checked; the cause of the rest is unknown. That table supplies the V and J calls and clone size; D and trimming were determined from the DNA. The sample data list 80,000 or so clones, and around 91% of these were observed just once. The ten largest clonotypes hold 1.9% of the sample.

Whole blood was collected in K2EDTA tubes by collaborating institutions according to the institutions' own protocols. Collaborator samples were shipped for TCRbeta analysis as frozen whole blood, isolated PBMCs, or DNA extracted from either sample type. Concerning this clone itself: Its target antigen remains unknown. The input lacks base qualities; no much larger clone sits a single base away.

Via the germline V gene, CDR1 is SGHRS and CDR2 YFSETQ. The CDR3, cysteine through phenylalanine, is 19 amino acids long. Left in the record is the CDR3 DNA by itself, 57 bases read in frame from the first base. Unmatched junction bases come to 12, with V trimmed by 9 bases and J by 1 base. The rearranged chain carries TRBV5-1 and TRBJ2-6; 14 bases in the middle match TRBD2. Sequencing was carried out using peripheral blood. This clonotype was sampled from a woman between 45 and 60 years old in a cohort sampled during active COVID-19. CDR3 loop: CATRVGTSGRGSGANVLTF. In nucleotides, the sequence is TGCGCCACCCGGGTAGGGACTAGCGGGAGAGGGTCTGGGGCCAACGTCCTGACTTTC.